Below are 23 T cell receptor beta chains sequenced from a single sample in a study of spatial heterogeneity in lung cancer (dated by TCRdb to about 2019). Libraries came from 5' RACE. These reads were obtained on a NextSeq 500. TCRdb trimmed public reads at Q25 via fastp, called clones via MiXCR and kept in-frame beta chains. When rows share a CDR3 protein, they turn into one entry using the most common DNA and genes. The sample includes 30,000 to 45,000 distinct CDR3 sequences, with roughly 5% observed a single time. The ten largest clonotypes hold 29% of the sample. The label giving this sample's time point can be read as: sample taken at primary tumor resection. For TCR sequencing, whole RNA was extracted from tumor and nontumor lung tissue, or from cryopreserved PBMC samples, and no cell sorting was done. The material was PBMCs, obtained at surgery. These receptors were obtained from a female donor with early-stage non-small cell lung cancer.

At least ten counts were recorded for this clonotype. The chain has TRBV12-3 or TRBV12-4 and TRBJ1-1; TRBD1 is a possible D gene (6 bases). V was shortened by 3 bases and J by 5 bases, with 10 bases between the two germline ends. The CDR3 is made up of 13 amino acids. The chain's CDR3 is CASSLGGGTEAFF. The CDR3 DNA follows: TGTGCCAGCAGTTTGGGAGGGGGGACTGAAGCTTTCTTT.

This clonotype was found many times. The V and J genes are TRBV3-1 and TRBJ2-1; a weak D match, TRBD2 (6 bases). V lost 4 bases and J lost 8, with 15 bases in between. Per germline, CDR1 LGHDT and CDR2 YNNKEL (reference sequence). The CDR3 totals 14 residues. CDR3 loop: CASSPTGLPDEQFF. The CDR3 coding sequence is TGTGCCAGCAGCCCGACCGGACTACCAGATGAGCAGTTCTTC.

This clonotype was found a few times. The CDR3 loop is CSASGAAKNIQYF. The DNA of the CDR3 is TGCAGTGCTAGCGGGGCCGCCAAAAACATTCAGTACTTC. The chain links TRBV20-1 to TRBJ2-4, with D tentatively TRBD1 or TRBD2 (5 bases each). Trimming took off 3 bases at V and 1 base at J, with 7 bases between the two ends. Germline CDR1 and CDR2: DFQATT and SNEGSKA (reference sequence). The CDR3 is made up of 13 amino acids.

The chain employs TRBV28 and TRBJ2-1; weak D call: TRBD2 (5 bases). Trimming pared 6 bases from V and 8 bases from J, leaving 14 bases between. Germline CDR1 is MDHEN and CDR2 is SYDVKM. CDR3 length equals 13 residues. CDR3 bases: TGTGCCAGCAGGGAAGGGCCTAGCTATGAGCAGTTCTTC. It encodes CASREGPSYEQFF.

Many counts were recorded for this clonotype. The chain joins TRBV7-2 to TRBJ2-6; D remains ambiguous. The ends were cut back, 3 bases at V and 0 bases at J, with 9 bases in the middle. CDR1 and CDR2 from the germline V gene are SGHTA and FQGNSA. This CDR3 region has 16 residues. The CDR3 sequence: CASSLGVNSGANVLTF. The DNA for the CDR3 is TGTGCCAGCAGCTTGGGCGTAAACTCTGGGGCCAACGTCCTGACTTTC.

This clonotype was counted between two and nine times. The V gene is TRBV20-1, the J gene TRBJ1-1; D gene uncertain. Trimming took off 2 bases at V and 4 bases at J, with 8 bases between the two ends. The CDR3 length is 12 residues. Germline V lookup: CDR1 DFQATT, CDR2 SNEGSKA (reference sequence). CDR3 coding DNA: TGCAGTGCTAGACAGACCAGCACTGAAGCTTTCTTT. This sequence encodes CSARQTSTEAFF.

This clonotype was detected many times. The chain is built from TRBV11-2 and TRBJ2-7, with D unclear. CDR3 size: 16 residues. The germline V and J ends were trimmed by 0 bases and 2 bases, with 14 bases remaining between them. Per the germline V gene, CDR1 is SGHAT and CDR2 is FQNNGV. CDR3 DNA: TGTGCCAGCAGCTTAGAGCCCGGCAGCGACACCTACGAGCAGTACTTC. Protein: CASSLEPGSDTYEQYF.

This clonotype was detected many times. DNA of the CDR3: TGTGCCAGCAGCTTGTCGGGGGGCGGCTCACCCCTCCACTTT. Protein: CASSLSGGGSPLHF. The chain combines TRBV5-6 with TRBJ1-6; D is perhaps TRBD1 (6 bases). Germline lookup yields CDR1 SGHDT and CDR2 YYEEEE. The CDR3 covers 14 residues. The V and J ends lost 1 base and 10 bases respectively, with 12 bases between them. The entire variable domain, with the rest obtained from reference TRBV5-6 and TRBJ1-6, is as follows: DAGVTQSPTHLIKTRGQQVTLRCSPKSGHDTVSWYQQALGQGPQFIFQYYEEEERQRGNFPDRFSGHQFPNYSSELNVNALLLGDSALYLCASSLSGGGSPLHFGNGTRLTVT.

This clonotype showed up many times. J is TRBJ2-3 and V is TRBV15; unclear D gene. Germline values: CDR1 LNHNV, CDR2 YYDKDF (reference sequence). The CDR3 consists of 14 residues. Trimming left V 5 bases short and J 2 bases short, with 11 bases between. CDR3 nucleotide sequence: TGTGCCACCAGCCCGGAACTAAACACAGATACGCAGTATTTT. It codes for CATSPELNTDTQYF. Drawing the rest from reference TRBV15 and TRBJ2-3, the complete variable domain is DAMVIQNPRYQVTQFGKPVTLSCSQTLNHNVMYWYQQKSSQAPKLLFHYYDKDFNNEADTPDNFQSRRPNTSFCFLDIRSPGLGDTAMYLCATSPELNTDTQYFGPGTRLTVL.

The table lists this clonotype with many counts. The chain links TRBV7-8 to TRBJ2-1; 7 nucleotides align to TRBD2. The ends lost 2 bases at V and 15 bases at J; junction bases unmatched: 13. The CDR3 consists of 14 residues. Looked up from germline, CDR1 is SGHVS and CDR2 is FQNEAQ. The CDR3, as DNA: TGTGCCAGCAGCTTAAAGAGGGAGGGCTTACGTCGGTTCTTC. This sequence encodes CASSLKREGLRRFF.

This clonotype was recorded many times. This chain uses TRBV28 with TRBJ2-1; 8 bases are a match to TRBD2. The trim removed 7 bases at V and 0 bases at J, leaving 11 bases unmatched. Per the germline V gene, CDR1 is MDHEN and CDR2 is SYDVKM. This CDR3 has 17 residues. In DNA form, the CDR3 reads TGTGCCAGCACTTCCAGCGGGAGCCCCAGCTCCTACAATGAGCAGTTCTTC. The encoded protein is CASTSSGSPSSYNEQFF.

This clonotype has more than one count but fewer than ten. The V call is TRBV5-4, the J call TRBJ2-1; the match to TRBD1 covers 7 bases. V gave up 5 bases and J gave up 0 bases; unmatched junction bases: 5. The CDR3 has 15 amino acids. The V gene's germline CDR1 is SGHNT and CDR2 YYREEE (reference sequence). CDR3 in DNA: TGTGCCAGCAGTCTACAGGGGAGCTCCTACAATGAGCAGTTCTTC. This codes for CASSLQGSSYNEQFF.

This clonotype was seen many times. The genes are TRBV20-1 and TRBJ2-4, with 7 bases lining up with TRBD2. The CDR3 length is 15 residues. V was pared by 1 base and J by 6 bases, with 9 bases of the junction left unmatched. Germline CDR1 DFQATT, CDR2 SNEGSKA (reference sequence). DNA for the CDR3: TGCAGTGCTAGAGTGATAGCGGGTTGGGGAAACATTCAGTACTTC. This sequence encodes CSARVIAGWGNIQYF.

Remarks on this clonotype: The junction shows a germline mismatch at one end, possibly a read error. The J gene is TRBJ2-7, the V gene TRBV20-1; tentatively, D is TRBD1 (5 bases). The CDR3 has 13 residues. Germline V gene sequence: CDR1 DFQATT, CDR2 SNEGSKA (reference sequence). The DNA of the CDR3 is TGCAGTGCCGCGAGTCAGGGATCCTACCAGCAGTACTTC. It specifies CSAASQGSYQQYF.

This chain links TRBV12-3 or TRBV12-4 with TRBJ1-1, with 9 nucleotides matching TRBD1. With V trimmed by 5 bases and J by 3 bases, 7 bases remained unmatched. There are 15 residues in the CDR3. The CDR3 region has the DNA TGTGCCAGCAGTAACACAGGGGGCCAGGACACTGAAGCTTTCTTT. Its translation: CASSNTGGQDTEAFF.

This clonotype occurred many times. The rearrangement joins TRBV10-2 to TRBJ2-3; 11 positions match TRBD2. The length of the CDR3 is 15 residues. V trimming: 7 bases; J trimming: 0 bases; junction bases outside the gene matches: 3. Germline CDR1 reads WSHSY; CDR2 reads SAAADI. The CDR3 DNA reads as TGCGCCAGCACAGGGACTAGCGGTAGCACAGATACGCAGTATTTT. This encodes CASTGTSGSTDTQYF.

The chain couples TRBV9 to TRBJ1-2; 11 bases are shared with TRBD1. Looked up from germline, CDR1 is SGDLS and CDR2 is YYNGEE. The J segment lost 7 bases and the V segment lost 2 bases, leaving 7 bases of the junction unmatched. This CDR3 is built from 15 residues. For the CDR3, the DNA is TGTGCCAGCAGCGTTATCGGACAGGGGGCGACTGGCTACACCTTC. This encodes CASSVIGQGATGYTF.

This clonotype has a count of ten or more. The CDR3 is CASSQDPKNIQYF. CDR3 bases: TGCGCCAGCAGCCAAGACCCCAAAAACATTCAGTACTTC. The rearrangement uses TRBV4-1 and TRBJ2-4; D is uncertain. Trimming removed 0 bases from V and 2 bases from J, with 2 bases in between. The CDR3 length is 13 residues. The germline gives CDR1 MGHRA, CDR2 YSYEKL.

At least ten counts were recorded for this clonotype. The chain combines TRBV7-2 with TRBJ2-4; D gene ambiguous. Germline V CDR1 and CDR2: SGHTA, FQGNSA. V gave up 2 bases and J gave up 6 bases, with 8 bases separating them. CDR3 length: 13 residues. CDR3 residues: CASSLNRLNIQYF. The DNA of the CDR3 is TGTGCCAGCAGCTTAAACCGCCTAAACATTCAGTACTTC.

This clonotype was seen many times. The V gene is TRBV18, the J gene TRBJ2-1; D is uncertain. Germline V lookup: CDR1 KGHSH, CDR2 LQKENI. The CDR3 is 15 residues long. Trimming took off 3 bases at V and 0 bases at J, with 9 bases between the two ends. CDR3 loop: CASSPRKDSYNEQFF. In nucleotides, the CDR3 is TGTGCCAGCTCACCTCGGAAAGACTCCTACAATGAGCAGTTCTTC. The complete variable domain, with remaining parts taken from reference TRBV18 and TRBJ2-1, reads NAGVMQNPRHLVRRRGQEARLRCSPMKGHSHVYWYRQLPEEGLKFMVYLQKENIIDESGMPKERFSAEFPKEGPSILRIQQVVRGDSAAYFCASSPRKDSYNEQFFGPGTRLTVL.

This clonotype came up many times. J is TRBJ2-7 and V is TRBV7-2, with D unclear. The ends were cut back, 1 base at V and 8 bases at J, with 12 bases in the middle. Per the germline V gene, CDR1 is SGHTA and CDR2 is FQGNSA. The CDR3 totals 13 residues. In DNA form, the CDR3 reads TGTGCCAGCAGCTTAGGTCTAGATACGAAGCAGTACTTC. This sequence encodes CASSLGLDTKQYF.

This clonotype appeared many times. The chain joins TRBV6-5 to TRBJ1-1; D gene uncertain. V was cut by 0 bases and J by 4 bases, with 12 bases left in between. This CDR3 comprises 15 residues. Germline V gene data show CDR1 as MNHEY and CDR2 as SVGAGI. CDR3 loop: CASSYSAGFSTEAFF. In DNA form, the CDR3 reads TGTGCCAGCAGTTACTCTGCAGGTTTTAGCACTGAAGCTTTCTTT.

This clonotype was seen ten or more times. The chain joins TRBV6-1 to TRBJ2-1; D not certain. This CDR3 is built from 12 residues. Germline CDR1 MNHNS, CDR2 SASEGT. Between the trimmed V and J ends, which lost 2 bases and 9 bases, there was a span of 8 bases. Written as DNA, the CDR3 is TGTGCCAGCAGTGAATTCAGGAGTGAGCAGTTCTTC. It encodes CASSEFRSEQFF.